One and the same sample provided the 18 T cell receptor beta chains below, sequenced in a study of T cell repertoires in cytomegalovirus infection. In TCRdb, the reads were re-called with MiXCR into one record per CDR3 protein. In the table there are approximately 910,000 distinct CDR3 sequences, about 33% of which are singletons. These TCRs' antigens remain unknown. Sequenced here: cultured CD8+ T cells from PBMCs, sampled from culture after CMV antigen stimulation. Receptors originate from a human donor in good health (CMV status not recorded). Some clones in this sample may be carry-over from other donors' samples.

As for this clonotype: A much larger clone sits a single nucleotide away, making a read error possible. The rearrangement uses TRBV7-2 and TRBJ2-7; no reliable D call. Germline-derived CDR1 and CDR2 are SGHTA and FQGNSA. The CDR3 covers 13 residues. The DNA for the CDR3 is TGTGTCAGCAGCTTAGGGCTATTTTACGAGCAGTACGTC. Protein sequence: CVSSLGLFYEQYV.

The genes are TRBV12-3 or TRBV12-4 and TRBJ1-2; D gene uncertain. V was shortened by 3 bases and J by 2 bases, with 7 bases between the two germline ends. The CDR3 sequence is 13 residues long. CDR3 loop: CASSFRANYGYTF. CDR3 DNA: TGTGCCAGCAGTTTTCGGGCGAACTATGGCTACACCTTC.

There are many counts of this clonotype. V and J are TRBV7-6 and TRBJ2-3; a possible D gene is TRBD2 (6 bases). V shed 0 bases and J shed 2 bases, with 9 bases lying between them. Per the germline V gene, CDR1 is SGHVS and CDR2 is FNYEAQ. CDR3 length equals 15 residues. CDR3 in DNA: TGTGCCAGCAGCTTAGCGGGGGGATTCACAGATACGCAGTATTTT. It encodes CASSLAGGFTDTQYF.

This clonotype was counted ten times or more. J is TRBJ1-6 and V is TRBV7-2; D is uncertain. This CDR3 comprises 17 residues. Germline loops: CDR1 SGHTA, CDR2 FQGNSA. The V and J ends lost 2 bases and 0 bases respectively, with 11 bases between them. CDR3 bases: TGTGCCAGCAGCTTACGGACCGCCGTCTCCTATAATTCACCCCTCCACTTT. It codes for CASSLRTAVSYNSPLHF.

The chain employs TRBV7-2 and TRBJ2-3, with 11 bases that match TRBD2. Germline CDR1 SGHTA, CDR2 FQGNSA. With V trimmed by 5 bases and J by 4 bases, 5 bases remained unmatched. The CDR3 consists of 15 residues. The CDR3 here is CASSHSGGAPDTQYF. CDR3 nucleotide sequence: TGTGCCAGCAGCCATAGCGGGGGGGCCCCAGATACGCAGTATTTT.

This clonotype came up a few times. The rearrangement uses TRBV12-3 or TRBV12-4 and TRBJ1-6; 9 bases agree with TRBD1. The V gene end was trimmed by 2 bases and the J gene end by 8 bases; junction bases not matched to a gene: 7. This CDR3 is built from 16 residues. The CDR3 protein is CASSLSWTGVDSPLHF. CDR3 DNA: TGTGCCAGCAGTTTAAGTTGGACAGGGGTTGATTCACCCCTCCACTTT.

This chain links TRBV6-5 with TRBJ2-3, with 7 bases fitting TRBD1. V shed 7 bases, J shed 6 bases, and the junction held 7 bases outside the gene matches. This CDR3 is built from 13 residues. Germline loops: CDR1 MNHEY, CDR2 SVGAGI. The CDR3 bases are TGTGCCAGCACCCCCGGGACAGCGGATACGCAGTATTTT. As protein: CASTPGTADTQYF.

This chain connects TRBV20-1 to TRBJ2-1; TRBD2 matches 9 bases. The CDR3 is 13 residues long. V lost 6 bases, J lost 9 bases, and 9 bases stayed unmatched. Germline V gene sequence: CDR1 DFQATT, CDR2 SNEGSKA (reference sequence). The CDR3 DNA follows: TGCAGTGCAGTAGCGGGGGCGCAGGCTGAGCAGTTCTTC. Residues: CSAVAGAQAEQFF.

J is TRBJ2-2 and V is TRBV2, with no clear D. Per germline, CDR1 SNHLY and CDR2 FYNNEI. Trimming left V 1 base short and J 4 bases short, with 10 bases between. The CDR3 has 15 amino acids. The DNA for the CDR3 is TGTGCCAGCAGTGAAGGGACGGCAATCACCGGGGAGCTGTTTTTT. Translation: CASSEGTAITGELFF. The whole variable domain, remainder taken from reference TRBV2 and TRBJ2-2, is EPEVTQTPSHQVTQMGQEVILRCVPISNHLYFYWYRQILGQKVEFLVSFYNNEISEKSEIFDDQFSVERPDGSNFTLKIRSTKLEDSAMYFCASSEGTAITGELFFGEGSRLTVL.

This clonotype was counted between two and nine times. J is TRBJ2-7 and V is TRBV7-9, with 9 bases identical to TRBD1. CDR1 and CDR2 (germline): SEHNR, FQNEAQ (reference sequence). The CDR3 runs to 14 residues. The junction had 2 bases not matched to a gene; V was cut back by 1 base and J by 4 bases. CDR3 sequence reads: CASSLVGQGYEQYV. CDR3 DNA: TGTGCCAGCAGCTTAGTGGGACAGGGTTACGAGCAGTACGTC.

This chain connects TRBV7-2 to TRBJ2-7; D not resolved. This CDR3 region has 13 residues. Germline V gene sequence: CDR1 SGHTA, CDR2 FQGNSA. Trimming removed 6 bases from V and 1 base from J, with 10 bases in between. CDR3 DNA sequence: TGTGCCAGCAGTTACTCCCTATCCTACGAGCAGTACGTC. It encodes CASSYSLSYEQYV.

This clonotype was found many times. The chain combines TRBV7-8 with TRBJ1-5; a possible D gene is TRBD1 (6 bases). Deletions cut 7 bases from V and 3 bases from J, with 13 bases between. CDR1 is SGHVS and CDR2 is FQNEAQ in the germline V gene. The CDR3 has 14 amino acids. CDR3 DNA sequence: TGTGCCAGCACCCATGGGGGGCCCAATCAGCCCCAGCATTTT. Amino acid sequence: CASTHGGPNQPQHF.

This clonotype was seen more than once but under ten times. V is TRBV28 and J is TRBJ2-1, with D perhaps matching TRBD1 or TRBD2 (5 bases each). Trimming pared 2 bases from V and 3 bases from J, leaving 23 bases between. CDR3 length: 19 amino acids. Per the germline V gene, CDR1 is MDHEN and CDR2 is SYDVKM. CDR3 nucleotides: TGTGCCAGCAGTTTAGGGTTGGGGCTCGGGCGGGTTCTCTACAATGAGCAGTTCTTC. Amino acids: CASSLGLGLGRVLYNEQFF.

This clonotype has only a few counts. This CDR3 reads CASSPHRGTYNEQFF. As DNA, the CDR3 is TGTGCCAGCAGCCCACACAGGGGAACCTACAATGAGCAGTTCTTC. This chain uses TRBV7-9 with TRBJ2-1; TRBD1 matches at 7 bases. The CDR3 consists of 15 residues. The V gene end was trimmed by 5 bases and the J gene end by 2 bases; junction bases not matched to a gene: 6. In germline, CDR1 is SEHNR, CDR2 FQNEAQ (reference sequence).

This clonotype was seen many times. The chain employs TRBV7-2 and TRBJ2-7, with a possible D match to TRBD2 (5 bases). Germline CDR1 is SGHTA and CDR2 is FQGNSA. The ends were cut back, 2 bases at V and 2 bases at J, with 10 bases in the middle. The CDR3 length is 14 residues. The CDR3 is CASSLLGLPYEQYV. The CDR3 DNA follows: TGTGCCAGCAGCTTATTAGGACTCCCCTACGAGCAGTACGTC.

The chain has TRBV6-5 and TRBJ1-1, with 7 bases that match TRBD1. The CDR3 is made up of 17 amino acids. Looked up from germline, CDR1 is MNHEY and CDR2 is SVGAGI. Trimming cost V 2 bases and J 2 bases; bases outside gene matches: 11. The CDR3 nucleotides read TGTGCCAGCAGTTACGCCCTCGGGACAGCCCTTAACACTGAAGCTTTCTTT. Protein product: CASSYALGTALNTEAFF.

This clonotype occurred once. This may be a read error: a much more frequent sequence differs by one nucleotide. The chain combines TRBV7-6 with TRBJ1-6, with TRBD1 matching over 7 bases. Germline assignment: CDR1 SGHVS and CDR2 FNYEAQ. The CDR3 sequence is 13 residues long. Written as DNA, the CDR3 is TGTGTCAGCAAGGGGGCGCAGAATTCACCCCTCCACTTT. Its protein product is CVSKGAQNSPLHF.

J is TRBJ1-1 and V is TRBV5-6; D not resolved. In germline, CDR1 is SGHDT, CDR2 YYEEEE. V was shortened by 3 bases and J by 4 bases, with 10 bases between the two germline ends. The CDR3 contains 13 residues. Here the CDR3 reads CASSYTVATEAFF. DNA for the CDR3: TGTGCCAGCAGCTATACGGTGGCCACTGAAGCTTTCTTT.